This is a list of T cell receptor beta chains from one sample in a study of T cells in Graves' hyperthyroidism and ophthalmopathy. Via MiXCR, TCRdb re-called the multiplex PCR reads, giving one row per CDR3 protein. The sample lists around 400,000 distinct CDR3 sequences, approximately 14% occurring once. The specimen was blood. All receptors derive from a woman under 30 with Graves' hyperthyroidism that later progressed to Graves' ophthalmopathy. Each CDR3 is given with its conserved first and last residue. The order of the fields is clone size, V gene, CDR3 protein. The size of a clone is reported for some rows only, either as once, few or many, or as a class for expanded clones.

>-|TRBV14
CASSLRAQAEKLFF
>-|TRBV6-1
CASSKGQAQAFF
>few|TRBV6-1
CASSEPRTRRRYGYTF
>few|TRBV5-4
CASSSPNTEAFF
>many|TRBV30
CAWSVRTDQPQHF
>few|TRBV4-3
CASRQARSSYEQYF
>many|TRBV7-3
CASSQGGEQYF
>many|TRBV27
CASSPDREAYEQYF
>many|TRBV6-2/TRBV6-3
CASSYSASSREQFF
>once|TRBV11-2
CASSKAVGELFF
>-|TRBV5-1
CASSLITANTEAFF
>few|TRBV6-2/TRBV6-3
CASRSGRDMNGYTF
>-|TRBV19
CASALGRNTEAFF
>many|TRBV2
CASSGVVNSNQPQHF
>-|TRBV27
CASSWQRNSPLHF
>many|TRBV6-5
CASSYGGDTEAFF
>many|TRBV20-1
CSATGTGSYEQYF